This is a list of T cell receptor beta chains from one sample in a study of cytomegalovirus exposure and HLA in healthy donors. Repertoires were generated with immunoSEQ multiplex PCR, while TCRdb's copy carries only in-frame clones and drops some. The repertoire holds more than 80,000 clones, with approximately 71% as singletons. The sequencing sample was made of PBMCs. These receptors originate from a middle-aged man in good health and CMV-seronegative. Each CDR3 is given with its conserved first and last residue.

v_call cdr3_aa
TRBV5-1 CASSPGQGRSGNTIYF
TRBV12-1 CASSFEGVPVKDYGYTF
TRBV7-6 CASSLLAGGLDTQYF
TRBV19 CASSIGDRVSNQPQHF
TRBV7-9 CASTPSGGAYEQYF
TRBV5-6 CASSLWTGHSGNTIYF
TRBV7-9 CASSLVQGAGQFF
TRBV27 CASCSPTGANVLTF
TRBV7-6 CASSLARAGGPTGELFF
TRBV5-6 CASSLGSSGAYEQYF
TRBV7-8 CASSLEGRSTDTQYF
TRBV7-6 CASSLGYQAGGPGETQYF
TRBV7-2 CASSPHSETQYF